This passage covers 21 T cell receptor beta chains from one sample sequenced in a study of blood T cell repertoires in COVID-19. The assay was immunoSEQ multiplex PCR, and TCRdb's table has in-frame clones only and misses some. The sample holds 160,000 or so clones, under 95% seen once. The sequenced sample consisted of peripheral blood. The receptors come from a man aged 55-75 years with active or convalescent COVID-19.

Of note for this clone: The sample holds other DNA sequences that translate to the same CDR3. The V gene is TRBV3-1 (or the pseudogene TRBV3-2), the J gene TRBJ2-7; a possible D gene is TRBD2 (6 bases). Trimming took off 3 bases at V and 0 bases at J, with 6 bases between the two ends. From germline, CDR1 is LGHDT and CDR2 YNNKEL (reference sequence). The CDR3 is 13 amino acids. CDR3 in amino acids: CASSHGGSYEQYF. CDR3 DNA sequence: TGTGCCAGCAGCCACGGGGGCTCCTACGAGCAGTACTTC.

Written as DNA, the CDR3 is TGTGCCAGCAGCTTGGGCGGGGGGGCGTCAGATACGCAGTATTTT. Its protein is CASSLGGGASDTQYF. The V gene is TRBV5-4, the J gene TRBJ2-3; 9 bases line up with TRBD2. The CDR3 has 15 residues. The junction had 3 bases not matched to a gene; V was cut back by 0 bases and J by 4 bases. Germline loops: CDR1 SGHNT, CDR2 YYREEE (reference sequence).

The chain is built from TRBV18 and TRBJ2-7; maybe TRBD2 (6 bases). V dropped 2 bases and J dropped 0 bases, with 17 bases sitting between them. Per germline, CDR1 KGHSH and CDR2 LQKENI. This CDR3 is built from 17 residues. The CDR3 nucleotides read TGTGCCAGCTCACCAGCTCTCTCGAGCGGGTACTCCTACGAGCAGTACTTC. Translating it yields CASSPALSSGYSYEQYF. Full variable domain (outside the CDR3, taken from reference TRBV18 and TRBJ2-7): NAGVMQNPRHLVRRRGQEARLRCSPMKGHSHVYWYRQLPEEGLKFMVYLQKENIIDESGMPKERFSAEFPKEGPSILRIQQVVRGDSAAYFCASSPALSSGYSYEQYFGPGTRLTVT.

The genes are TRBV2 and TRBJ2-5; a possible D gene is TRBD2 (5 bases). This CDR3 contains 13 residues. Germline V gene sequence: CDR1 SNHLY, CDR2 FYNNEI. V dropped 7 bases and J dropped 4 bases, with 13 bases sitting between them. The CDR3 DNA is TGTGCCAGCATGGGAGAGGTGGGAGAGACCCAGTACTTC. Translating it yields CASMGEVGETQYF.

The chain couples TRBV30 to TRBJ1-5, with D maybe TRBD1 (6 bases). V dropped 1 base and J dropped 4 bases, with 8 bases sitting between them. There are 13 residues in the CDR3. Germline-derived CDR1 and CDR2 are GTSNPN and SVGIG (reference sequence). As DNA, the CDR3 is TGTGCCTGGAGTGGGCAGGGGAATCAGCCCCAGCATTTT. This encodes CAWSGQGNQPQHF. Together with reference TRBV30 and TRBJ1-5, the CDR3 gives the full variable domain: SQTIHQWPATLVQPVGSPLSLECTVEGTSNPNLYWYRQAAGRGLQLLFYSVGIGQISSEVPQNLSASRPQDRQFILSSKKLLLSDSGFYLCAWSGQGNQPQHFGDGTRLSIL.

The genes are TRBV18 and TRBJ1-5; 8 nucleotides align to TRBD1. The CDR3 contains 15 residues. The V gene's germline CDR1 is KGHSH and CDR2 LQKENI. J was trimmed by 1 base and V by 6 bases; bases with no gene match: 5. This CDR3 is CASSAGTGSNQPQHF. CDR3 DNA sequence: TGTGCCAGCTCGGCCGGGACAGGAAGCAATCAGCCCCAGCATTTT. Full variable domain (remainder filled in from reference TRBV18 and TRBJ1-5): NAGVMQNPRHLVRRRGQEARLRCSPMKGHSHVYWYRQLPEEGLKFMVYLQKENIIDESGMPKERFSAEFPKEGPSILRIQQVVRGDSAAYFCASSAGTGSNQPQHFGDGTRLSIL.

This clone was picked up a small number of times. CDR3 in DNA: TGTGCCAGCAGCTCCGGACAGCTAGATAATTCACCCCTCCACTTT. Amino acids: CASSSGQLDNSPLHF. The chain has TRBV7-9 and TRBJ1-6; a possible D gene is TRBD1 (6 bases). CDR3 length: 15 residues. CDR1 is SEHNR, CDR2 FQNEAQ, per germline (reference sequence). V gave up 4 bases and J gave up 5 bases, with 12 bases separating them.

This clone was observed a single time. CDR3 DNA: TGTGCCAGCAGCACCGGGACTAAGGGGCGGACCCAGTACTTC. Protein product: CASSTGTKGRTQYF. This sequence joins TRBV7-2 and TRBJ2-5; 7 bases line up with TRBD2. The CDR3 loop spans 14 amino acids. V was clipped by 5 bases and J by 7 bases; unmatched bases: 10. Germline V gene lookup returns CDR1 SGHTA and CDR2 FQGNSA.

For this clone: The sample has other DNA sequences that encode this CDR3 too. CDR3 coding DNA: TGTGCCAGCAGTTTAGACAGGGCCAATCAGCCCCAGCATTTT. Its translation is CASSLDRANQPQHF. The chain couples TRBV27 to TRBJ1-5; TRBD1 matches at 7 bases. CDR1 is MNHEY, CDR2 SMNVEV, per germline (reference sequence). The CDR3 contains 14 residues. Trimming at V came to 2 bases and at J to 3 bases, leaving 1 base not matched to a gene.

The CDR3 loop is CASSPSVSTYGYTF. CDR3 in DNA: TGTGCCAGCTCACCATCGGTCTCAACCTATGGCTACACCTTC. The chain joins TRBV18 to TRBJ1-2; D unclear. The CDR3 loop spans 14 amino acids. The V gene lost 2 bases and the J gene lost 4 bases, with 11 bases spanning the gap. Germline V gene sequence: CDR1 KGHSH, CDR2 LQKENI. Together with reference TRBV18 and TRBJ1-2, the CDR3 gives the full variable domain: NAGVMQNPRHLVRRRGQEARLRCSPMKGHSHVYWYRQLPEEGLKFMVYLQKENIIDESGMPKERFSAEFPKEGPSILRIQQVVRGDSAAYFCASSPSVSTYGYTFGSGTRLTVV.

The CDR3 here is CASSPRTGTNYGYTF. CDR3 coding DNA: TGTGCCAGCAGTCCTAGGACAGGGACAAACTATGGCTACACCTTC. The V gene is TRBV28, the J gene TRBJ1-2, with 8 nucleotides matching TRBD1. The CDR3 has 15 amino acids. CDR1 is MDHEN, CDR2 SYDVKM, per germline. V was pared by 5 bases and J by 2 bases, with 7 bases of the junction left unmatched.

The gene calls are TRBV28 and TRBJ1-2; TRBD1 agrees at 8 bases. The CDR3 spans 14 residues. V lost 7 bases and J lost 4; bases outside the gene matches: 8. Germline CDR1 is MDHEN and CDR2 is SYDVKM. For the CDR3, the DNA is TGTGCCAGCAACGCAGGGGGCGCGATCTATGGCTACACCTTC. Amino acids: CASNAGGAIYGYTF.

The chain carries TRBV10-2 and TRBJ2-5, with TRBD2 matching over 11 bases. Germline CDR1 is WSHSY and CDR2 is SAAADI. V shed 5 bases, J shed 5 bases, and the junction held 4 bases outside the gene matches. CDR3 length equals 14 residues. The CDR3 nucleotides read TGCGCCAGCAGTTTAGCGGGAGGGCGGGAGACCCAGTACTTC. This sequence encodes CASSLAGGRETQYF.

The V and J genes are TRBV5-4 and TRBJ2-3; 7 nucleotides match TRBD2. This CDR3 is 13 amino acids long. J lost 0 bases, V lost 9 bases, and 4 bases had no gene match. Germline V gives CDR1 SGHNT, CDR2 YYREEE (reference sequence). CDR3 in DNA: TGTGCCACCCAGGGAGGGAGCACAGATACGCAGTATTTT. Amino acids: CATQGGSTDTQYF.

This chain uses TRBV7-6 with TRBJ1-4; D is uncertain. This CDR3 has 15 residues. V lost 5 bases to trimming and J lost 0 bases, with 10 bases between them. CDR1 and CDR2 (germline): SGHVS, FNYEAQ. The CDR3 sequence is CASSHTATTNEKLFF. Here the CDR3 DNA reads TGTGCCAGCAGCCACACAGCTACAACTAATGAAAAACTGTTTTTT. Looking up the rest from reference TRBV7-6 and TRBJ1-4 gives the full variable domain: GAGVSQSPRYKVTKRGQDVALRCDPISGHVSLYWYRQALGQGPEFLTYFNYEAQQDKSGLPNDRFSAERPEGSISTLTIQRTEQRDSAMYRCASSHTATTNEKLFFGSGTQLSVL.

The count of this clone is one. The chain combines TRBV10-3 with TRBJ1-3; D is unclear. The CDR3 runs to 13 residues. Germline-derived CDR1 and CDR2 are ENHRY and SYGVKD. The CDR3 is CAIGRGDGNTIYF. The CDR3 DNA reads TGTGCTATTGGGCGGGGAGATGGAAACACCATATATTTT.

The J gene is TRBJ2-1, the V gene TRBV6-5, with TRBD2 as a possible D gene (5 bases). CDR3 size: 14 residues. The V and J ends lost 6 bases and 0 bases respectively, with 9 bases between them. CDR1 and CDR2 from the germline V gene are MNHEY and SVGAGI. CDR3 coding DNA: TGTGCCAGCAGGAGCGGAGGCTCCTACAATGAGCAGTTCTTC. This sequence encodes CASRSGGSYNEQFF.

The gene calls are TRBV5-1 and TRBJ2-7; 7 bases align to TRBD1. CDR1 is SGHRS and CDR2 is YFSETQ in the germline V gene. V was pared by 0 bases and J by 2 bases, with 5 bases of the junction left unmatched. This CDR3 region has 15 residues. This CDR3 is CASSLVSGTAYEQYF. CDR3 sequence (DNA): TGCGCCAGCAGCTTGGTATCCGGGACAGCCTACGAGCAGTACTTC. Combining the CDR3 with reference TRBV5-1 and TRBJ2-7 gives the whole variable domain KAGVTQTPRYLIKTRGQQVTLSCSPISGHRSVSWYQQTPGQGLQFLFEYFSETQRNKGNFPGRFSGRQFSNSRSEMNVSTLELGDSALYLCASSLVSGTAYEQYFGPGTRLTVT.

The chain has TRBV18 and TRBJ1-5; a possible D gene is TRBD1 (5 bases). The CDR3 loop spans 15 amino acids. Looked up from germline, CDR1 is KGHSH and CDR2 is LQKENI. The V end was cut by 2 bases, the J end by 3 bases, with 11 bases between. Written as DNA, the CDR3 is TGTGCCAGCTCACCAGTTGTAGGGGACAATCAGCCCCAGCATTTT. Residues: CASSPVVGDNQPQHF.

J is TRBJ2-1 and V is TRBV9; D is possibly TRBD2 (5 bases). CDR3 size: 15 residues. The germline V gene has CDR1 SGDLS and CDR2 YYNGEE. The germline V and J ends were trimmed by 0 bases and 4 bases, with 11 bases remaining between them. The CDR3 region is CASSVAREPYNEQFF. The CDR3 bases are TGTGCCAGCAGCGTAGCTCGGGAACCATACAATGAGCAGTTCTTC.

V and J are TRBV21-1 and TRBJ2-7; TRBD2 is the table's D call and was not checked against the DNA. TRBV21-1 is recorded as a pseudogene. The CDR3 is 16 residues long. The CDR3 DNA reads TGTGCCAGCAGCAACGGGGGGCCCCGAAGCTCCTACGAGCAGTACTTC. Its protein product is CASSNGGPRSSYEQYF.